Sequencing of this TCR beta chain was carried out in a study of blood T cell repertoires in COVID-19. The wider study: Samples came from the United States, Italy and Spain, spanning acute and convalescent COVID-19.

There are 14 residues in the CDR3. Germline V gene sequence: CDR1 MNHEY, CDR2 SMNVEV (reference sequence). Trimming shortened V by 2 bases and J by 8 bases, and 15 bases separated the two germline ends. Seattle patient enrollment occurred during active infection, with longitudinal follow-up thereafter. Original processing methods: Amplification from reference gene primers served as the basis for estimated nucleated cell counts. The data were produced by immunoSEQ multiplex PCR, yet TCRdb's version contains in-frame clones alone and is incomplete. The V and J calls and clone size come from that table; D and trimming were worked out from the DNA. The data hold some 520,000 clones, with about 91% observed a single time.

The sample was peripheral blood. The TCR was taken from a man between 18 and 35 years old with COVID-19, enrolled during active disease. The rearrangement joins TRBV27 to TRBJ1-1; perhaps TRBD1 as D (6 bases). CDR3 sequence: CASSLISGTGEAFF. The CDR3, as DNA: TGTGCCAGCAGTTTAATAAGTGGTACAGGGGAAGCTTTCTTT.